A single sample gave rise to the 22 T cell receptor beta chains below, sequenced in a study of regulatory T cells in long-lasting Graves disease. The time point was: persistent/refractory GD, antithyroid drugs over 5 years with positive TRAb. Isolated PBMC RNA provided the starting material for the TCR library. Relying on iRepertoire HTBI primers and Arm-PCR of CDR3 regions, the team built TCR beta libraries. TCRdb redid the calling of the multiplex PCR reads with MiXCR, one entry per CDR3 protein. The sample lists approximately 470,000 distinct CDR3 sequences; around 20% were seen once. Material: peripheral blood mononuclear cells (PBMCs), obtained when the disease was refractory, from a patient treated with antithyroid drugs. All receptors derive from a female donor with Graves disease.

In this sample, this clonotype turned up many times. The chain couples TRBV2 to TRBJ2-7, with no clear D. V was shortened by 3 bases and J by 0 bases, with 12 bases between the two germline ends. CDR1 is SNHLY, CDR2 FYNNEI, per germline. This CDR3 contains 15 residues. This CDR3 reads CASSDGWPSSYEQYF. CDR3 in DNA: TGTGCCAGCAGTGATGGGTGGCCGAGCTCCTACGAGCAGTACTTC.

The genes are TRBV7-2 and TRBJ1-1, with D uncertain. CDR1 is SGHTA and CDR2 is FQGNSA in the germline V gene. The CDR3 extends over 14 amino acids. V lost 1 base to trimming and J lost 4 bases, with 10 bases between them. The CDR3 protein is CASSLGPARTEAFF. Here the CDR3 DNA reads TGTGCCAGCAGCTTAGGTCCCGCGCGCACTGAAGCTTTCTTT.

CDR3 DNA: TGCGCCAGCAGCCAAGATCCGGGGGTCCCTAATGAAAAACTGTTTTTT. Its translation: CASSQDPGVPNEKLFF. This chain uses TRBV4-1 with TRBJ1-4; a possible D gene is TRBD1 (5 bases). CDR3 length: 16 amino acids. V was shortened by 0 bases and J by 3 bases, with 11 bases between the two germline ends. The germline CDR1 and CDR2 sequences are MGHRA and YSYEKL.

CDR3 region: CASSLPQLYEQYF. For the CDR3, the DNA is TGTGCCAGCAGCTTACCCCAACTCTACGAGCAGTACTTC. V and J are TRBV7-9 and TRBJ2-7; D call uncertain. Germline V gene data show CDR1 as SEHNR and CDR2 as FQNEAQ (reference sequence). CDR3 length: 13 residues. Trimming left V 2 bases short and J 3 bases short, with 8 bases between.

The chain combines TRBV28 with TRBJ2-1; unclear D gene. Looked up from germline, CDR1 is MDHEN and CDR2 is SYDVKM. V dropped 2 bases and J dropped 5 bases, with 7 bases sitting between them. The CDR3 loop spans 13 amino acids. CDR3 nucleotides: TGTGCCAGCAGTTTACCCTTGGACAATGAGCAGTTCTTC. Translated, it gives CASSLPLDNEQFF. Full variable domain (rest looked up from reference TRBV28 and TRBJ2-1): DVKVTQSSRYLVKRTGEKVFLECVQDMDHENMFWYRQDPGLGLRLIYFSYDVKMKEKGDIPEGYSVSREKKERFSLILESASTNQTSMYLCASSLPLDNEQFFGPGTRLTVL.

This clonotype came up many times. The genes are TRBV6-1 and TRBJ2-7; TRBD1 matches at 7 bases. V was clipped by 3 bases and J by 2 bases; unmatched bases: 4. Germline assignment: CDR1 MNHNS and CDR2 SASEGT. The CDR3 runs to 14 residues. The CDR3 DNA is TGTGCCAGCAGTGATACAGGGGACCCCTACGAGCAGTACTTC. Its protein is CASSDTGDPYEQYF.

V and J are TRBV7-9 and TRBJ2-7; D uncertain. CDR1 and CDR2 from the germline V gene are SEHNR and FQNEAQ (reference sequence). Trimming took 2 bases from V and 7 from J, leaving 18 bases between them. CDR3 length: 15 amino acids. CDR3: CASSLPARAPGEQYF. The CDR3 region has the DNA TGTGCCAGCAGCTTACCGGCCCGGGCCCCTGGGGAGCAGTACTTC.

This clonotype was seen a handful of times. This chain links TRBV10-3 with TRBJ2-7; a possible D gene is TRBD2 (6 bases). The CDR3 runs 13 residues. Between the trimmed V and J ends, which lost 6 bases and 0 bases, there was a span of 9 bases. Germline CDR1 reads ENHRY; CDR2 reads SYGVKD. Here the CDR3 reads CAIRGGHSYEQYF. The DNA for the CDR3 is TGTGCCATCAGAGGAGGGCACTCCTACGAGCAGTACTTC.

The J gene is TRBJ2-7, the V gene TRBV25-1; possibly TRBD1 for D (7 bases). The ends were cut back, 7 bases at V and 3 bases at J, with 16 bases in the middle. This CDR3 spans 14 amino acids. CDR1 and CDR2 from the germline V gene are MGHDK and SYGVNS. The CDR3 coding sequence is TGTGCCAGCAAGAGATCAGGGGGGCTCTACGAGCAGTACTTC. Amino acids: CASKRSGGLYEQYF.

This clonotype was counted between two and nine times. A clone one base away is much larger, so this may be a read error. The CDR3 sequence: CAAGEGGTEAFF. The CDR3 DNA follows: TGTGCCGCTGGGGAGGGAGGTACTGAAGCTTTCTTT. The chain is built from TRBV28 and TRBJ1-1; no clear D gene. The CDR3 is made up of 12 amino acids. Trimming left V 11 bases short and J 5 bases short, with 15 bases between. Per germline, CDR1 MDHEN and CDR2 SYDVKM.

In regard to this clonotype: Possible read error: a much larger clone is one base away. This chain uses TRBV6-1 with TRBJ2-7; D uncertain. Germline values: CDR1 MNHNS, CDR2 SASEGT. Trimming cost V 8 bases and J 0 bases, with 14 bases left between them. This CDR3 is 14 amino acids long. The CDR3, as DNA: TGTGCCAGCTATTCCACAGATGCCTCCTACGAGCAGTACTTC. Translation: CASYSTDASYEQYF.

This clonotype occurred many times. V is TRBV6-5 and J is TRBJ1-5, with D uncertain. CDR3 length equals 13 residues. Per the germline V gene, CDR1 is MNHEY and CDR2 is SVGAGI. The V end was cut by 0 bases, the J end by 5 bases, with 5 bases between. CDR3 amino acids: CASSYSLDQPQHF. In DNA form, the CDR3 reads TGTGCCAGCAGTTACTCCCTCGATCAGCCCCAGCATTTT.

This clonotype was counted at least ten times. The CDR3 DNA is TGCAGTGCCCCGGGACTAGCGGGAGGGCAGGGAGAGACCCAGTACTTC. Translating it yields CSAPGLAGGQGETQYF. V is TRBV20-1 and J is TRBJ2-5, with 16 bases that match TRBD2. CDR1 and CDR2 from the germline V gene are DFQATT and SNEGSKA (reference sequence). This CDR3 has 16 residues. Trimming at V came to 6 bases and at J to 4 bases, leaving 8 bases not matched to a gene.

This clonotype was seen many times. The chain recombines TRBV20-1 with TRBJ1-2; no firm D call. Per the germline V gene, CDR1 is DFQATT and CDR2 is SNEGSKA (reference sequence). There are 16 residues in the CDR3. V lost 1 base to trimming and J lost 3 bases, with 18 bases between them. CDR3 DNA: TGCAGTGCTAGAGCGGCAATCGGAATCGGGGACTATGGCTACACCTTC. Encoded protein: CSARAAIGIGDYGYTF.

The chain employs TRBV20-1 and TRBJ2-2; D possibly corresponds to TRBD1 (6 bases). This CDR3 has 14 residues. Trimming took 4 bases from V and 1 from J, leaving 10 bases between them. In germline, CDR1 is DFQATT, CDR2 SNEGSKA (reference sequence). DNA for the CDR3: TGCAGTGCTACCCCAGGGGTGAACACCGGGGAGCTGTTTTTT. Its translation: CSATPGVNTGELFF.

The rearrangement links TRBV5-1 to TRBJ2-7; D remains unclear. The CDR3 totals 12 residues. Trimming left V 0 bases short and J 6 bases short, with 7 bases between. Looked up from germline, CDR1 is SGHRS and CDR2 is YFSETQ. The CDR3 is CASSLEGIEQYF. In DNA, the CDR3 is TGCGCCAGCAGCTTGGAAGGGATCGAGCAGTACTTC.

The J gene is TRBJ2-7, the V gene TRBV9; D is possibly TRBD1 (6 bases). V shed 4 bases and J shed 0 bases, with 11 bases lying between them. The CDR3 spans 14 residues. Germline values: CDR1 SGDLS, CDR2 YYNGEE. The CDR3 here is CASSPRGYSYEQYF. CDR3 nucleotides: TGTGCCAGCAGCCCCAGGGGATACTCCTACGAGCAGTACTTC.

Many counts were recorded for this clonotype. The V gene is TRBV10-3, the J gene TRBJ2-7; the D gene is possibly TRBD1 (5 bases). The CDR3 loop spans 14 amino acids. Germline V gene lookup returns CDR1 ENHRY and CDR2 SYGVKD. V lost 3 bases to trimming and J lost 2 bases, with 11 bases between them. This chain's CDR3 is CAISEGIGAYEQYF. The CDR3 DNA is TGTGCCATCAGTGAAGGCATAGGGGCCTACGAGCAGTACTTC.

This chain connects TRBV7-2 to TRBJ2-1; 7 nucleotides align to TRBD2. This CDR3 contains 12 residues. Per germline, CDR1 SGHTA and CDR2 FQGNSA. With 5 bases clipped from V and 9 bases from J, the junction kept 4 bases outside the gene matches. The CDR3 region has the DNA TGTGCCAGCAGCAAGACTAGCTTTGAGCAGTTCTTC. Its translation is CASSKTSFEQFF.

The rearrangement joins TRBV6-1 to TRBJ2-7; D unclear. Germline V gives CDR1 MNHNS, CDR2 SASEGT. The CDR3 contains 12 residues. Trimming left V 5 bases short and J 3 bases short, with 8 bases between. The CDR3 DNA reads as TGTGCCAGCAGTATCGGATTCTACGAGCAGTACTTC. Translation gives CASSIGFYEQYF.

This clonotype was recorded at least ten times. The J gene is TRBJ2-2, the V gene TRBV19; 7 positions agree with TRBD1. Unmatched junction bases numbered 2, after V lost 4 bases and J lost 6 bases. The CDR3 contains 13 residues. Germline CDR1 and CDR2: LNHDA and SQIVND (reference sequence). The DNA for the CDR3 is TGTGCCAGTAGTAACCAGGGGGCCGGGGAGCTGTTTTTT. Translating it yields CASSNQGAGELFF.

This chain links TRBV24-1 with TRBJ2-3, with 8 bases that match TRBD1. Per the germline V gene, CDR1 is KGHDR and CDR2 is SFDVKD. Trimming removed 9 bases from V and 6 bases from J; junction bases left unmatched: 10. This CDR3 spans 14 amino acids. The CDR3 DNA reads TGTGCCACCTCTGGGACAGGAGAATGGGATACGCAGTATTTT. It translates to CATSGTGEWDTQYF.